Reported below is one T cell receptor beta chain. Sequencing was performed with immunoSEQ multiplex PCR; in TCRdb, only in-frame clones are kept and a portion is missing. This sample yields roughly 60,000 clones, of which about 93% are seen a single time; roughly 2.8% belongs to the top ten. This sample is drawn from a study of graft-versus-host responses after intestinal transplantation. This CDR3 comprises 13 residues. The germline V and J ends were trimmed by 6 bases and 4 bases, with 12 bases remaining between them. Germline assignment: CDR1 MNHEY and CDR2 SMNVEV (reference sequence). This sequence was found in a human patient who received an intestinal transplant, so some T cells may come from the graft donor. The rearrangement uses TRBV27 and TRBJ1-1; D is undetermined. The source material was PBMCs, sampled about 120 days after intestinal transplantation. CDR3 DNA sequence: TGTGCCAGCAGCCTTGGCGGAGGCACTGAAGCTTTCTTT. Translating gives CASSLGGGTEAFF.